Below are 12 T cell receptor beta chains sequenced from a single sample in a study of blood T cell repertoires in COVID-19 (dated by TCRdb to the early 2020s). Library preparation was by the immunoSEQ multiplex PCR assay. This is the immuneACCESS table as TCRdb keeps it, with only in-frame sequences that have V and J called. A part of the clones is gone; compared with another copy, unresolved V genes explain less than half, and the rest is unexplained. The table for this sample lists approximately 470,000 clones; approximately 90% of them were counted only once. The ten largest clones capture around 0.64% of the sample. Specimen: PBMCs or T cells enriched from blood (not recorded which). These receptors all stem from a woman between 18 and 29 years old who had recovered from COVID-19.

The J gene is TRBJ1-3, the V gene TRBV6-5, with TRBD1 as a possible D gene (6 bases). Germline V gives CDR1 MNHEY, CDR2 SVGAGI. There are 14 residues in the CDR3. The ends were cut back, 10 bases at V and 1 base at J, with 14 bases in the middle. The CDR3 is CATQTDRSGNTIYF. CDR3 nucleotide sequence: TGTGCCACCCAAACCGACAGGTCTGGAAACACCATATATTTT.

The CDR3 loop reads CASSFLTGVNDGYTF. CDR3 DNA sequence: TGTGCCAGCAGCTTCCTTACAGGGGTAAATGATGGCTACACCTTC. The chain uses TRBV7-6 and TRBJ1-2, with TRBD1 identical over 7 bases. Germline V gene lookup returns CDR1 SGHVS and CDR2 FNYEAQ. The V segment lost 3 bases and the J segment 6 bases; nucleotides outside the gene matches: 10. There are 15 residues in the CDR3.

This clone was observed a single time. The chain joins TRBV6-6 to TRBJ2-3; 8 bases align to TRBD2. The V gene end was trimmed by 0 bases and the J gene end by 4 bases; junction bases not matched to a gene: 6. Germline CDR1 and CDR2: MNHNY and SVGAGI (reference sequence). This CDR3 region has 16 residues. CDR3 residues: CASSYSTGGASDTQYF. The CDR3 DNA is TGTGCCAGCAGTTACTCGACGGGGGGGGCCTCAGATACGCAGTATTTT.

The V and J genes are TRBV10-3 and TRBJ2-7, with TRBD2 as a possible D gene (5 bases). The V end lost 0 bases, the J end lost 7 bases, and 7 bases lay between the germline ends. The CDR3 spans 12 residues. Germline V gives CDR1 ENHRY, CDR2 SYGVKD. DNA of the CDR3: TGTGCCATCAGTGAGTCGAGGGAGGAGCAGTACTTC. Protein sequence: CAISESREEQYF.

The V call is TRBV4-1, the J call TRBJ2-5; 10 positions agree with TRBD2. CDR1 and CDR2 from the germline V gene are MGHRA and YSYEKL. The ends lost 1 base at V and 4 bases at J; junction bases unmatched: 3. This CDR3 has 15 residues. Written as DNA, the CDR3 is TGCGCCAGCAGCCAAGGATTAGCGGGGGGAGAGACCCAGTACTTC. It is translated as CASSQGLAGGETQYF.

For the CDR3, the DNA is TGTGCCAGCTCATCCGGCCGGGGGGCGATAGAGACCCAGTACTTC. Protein: CASSSGRGAIETQYF. V gene TRBV18 combines with J gene TRBJ2-5; D may be TRBD2 (7 bases). Germline CDR1 is KGHSH and CDR2 is LQKENI. The CDR3 runs 15 residues. V was clipped by 5 bases and J by 4 bases, with 17 bases between them.

V usage is TRBV27 and J usage is TRBJ2-7; the match to TRBD2 covers 9 bases. Per the germline V gene, CDR1 is MNHEY and CDR2 is SMNVEV (reference sequence). This CDR3 comprises 15 residues. The ends lost 5 bases at V and 0 bases at J; junction bases unmatched: 5. In DNA form, the CDR3 reads TGTGCCAGCAGTCCTGCAGCGGGGGGCTCCTACGAGCAGTACTTC. Its protein product is CASSPAAGGSYEQYF.

The sample holds a few counts of this clone. The chain uses TRBV19 and TRBJ2-3; D not resolved. Germline V gene sequence: CDR1 LNHDA, CDR2 SQIVND (reference sequence). V lost 3 bases to trimming and J lost 5 bases, with 9 bases between them. This CDR3 region has 13 residues. This chain's CDR3 is CASSIASRDTQYF. The CDR3 DNA is TGTGCCAGTAGTATCGCGAGCCGAGATACGCAGTATTTT.

This clone was seen only once. This chain links TRBV5-1 with TRBJ2-2; no clear D. Trimming cost V 0 bases and J 6 bases, with 6 bases left between them. Germline lookup yields CDR1 SGHRS and CDR2 YFSETQ. This CDR3 is built from 13 residues. The CDR3 sequence is CASSLASAGELFF. The CDR3 nucleotides read TGCGCCAGCAGCTTGGCCTCTGCCGGGGAGCTGTTTTTT.

V is TRBV14 and J is TRBJ2-7; D might be TRBD2 (5 bases). This CDR3 has 16 residues. The germline V gene encodes CDR1 SGHDN and CDR2 FVKESK. Trimming stripped 1 base from V and 1 base from J, with 14 bases between. The CDR3 spells CASSQVAPGGSYEQYF. The CDR3 DNA reads TGTGCCAGCAGCCAAGTAGCGCCGGGCGGATCCTACGAGCAGTACTTC.

This clone was seen more than once but under ten times. J is TRBJ1-1 and V is TRBV5-6; D remains unclear. V was cut by 7 bases and J by 6 bases, with 10 bases left in between. The CDR3 spans 11 residues. The V gene's germline CDR1 is SGHDT and CDR2 YYEEEE. The CDR3 DNA reads TGTGCCAGCCACTTCCGGGCTGAAGCTTTCTTT. This gives the protein CASHFRAEAFF.

The V call is TRBV2, the J call TRBJ1-2, with D possibly matching TRBD1 (6 bases). Trimming took 3 bases from V and 11 from J, leaving 13 bases between them. There are 12 residues in the CDR3. Per germline, CDR1 SNHLY and CDR2 FYNNEI. DNA of the CDR3: TGTGCCAGCAGTGAGGCAGGGGTGGGATACACCTTC. This sequence encodes CASSEAGVGYTF.